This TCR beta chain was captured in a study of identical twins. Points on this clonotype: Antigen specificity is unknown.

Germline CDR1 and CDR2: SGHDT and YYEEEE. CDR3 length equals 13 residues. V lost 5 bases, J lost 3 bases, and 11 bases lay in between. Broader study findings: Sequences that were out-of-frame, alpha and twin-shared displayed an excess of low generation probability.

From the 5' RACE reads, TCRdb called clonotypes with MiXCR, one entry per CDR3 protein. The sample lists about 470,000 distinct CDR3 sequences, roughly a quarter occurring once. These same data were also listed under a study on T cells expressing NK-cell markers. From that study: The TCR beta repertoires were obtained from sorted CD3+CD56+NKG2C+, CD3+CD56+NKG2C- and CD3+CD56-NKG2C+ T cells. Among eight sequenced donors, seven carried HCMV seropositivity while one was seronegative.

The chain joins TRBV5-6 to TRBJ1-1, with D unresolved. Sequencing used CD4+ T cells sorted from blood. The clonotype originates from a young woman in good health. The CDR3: CASSWRTYTEAFF. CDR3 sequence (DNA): TGTGCCAGCAGTTGGAGGACTTACACTGAAGCTTTCTTT.